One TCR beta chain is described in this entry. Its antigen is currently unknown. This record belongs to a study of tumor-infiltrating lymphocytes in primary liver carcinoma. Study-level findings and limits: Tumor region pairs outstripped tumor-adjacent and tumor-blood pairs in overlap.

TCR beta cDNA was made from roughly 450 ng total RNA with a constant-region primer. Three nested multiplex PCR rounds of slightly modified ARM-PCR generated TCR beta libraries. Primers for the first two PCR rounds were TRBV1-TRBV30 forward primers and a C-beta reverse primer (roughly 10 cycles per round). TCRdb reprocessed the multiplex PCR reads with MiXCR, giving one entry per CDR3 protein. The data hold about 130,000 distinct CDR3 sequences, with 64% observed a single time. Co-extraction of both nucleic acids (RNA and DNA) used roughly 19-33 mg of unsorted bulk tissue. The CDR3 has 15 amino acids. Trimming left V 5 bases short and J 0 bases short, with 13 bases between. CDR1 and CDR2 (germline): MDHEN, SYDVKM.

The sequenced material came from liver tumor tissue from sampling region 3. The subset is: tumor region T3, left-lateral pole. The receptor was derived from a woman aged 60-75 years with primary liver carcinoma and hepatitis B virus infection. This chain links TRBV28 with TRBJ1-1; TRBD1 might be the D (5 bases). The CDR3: CASSEAGLVNTEAFF. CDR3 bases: TGTGCCAGCAGTGAGGCAGGGCTGGTGAACACTGAAGCTTTCTTT. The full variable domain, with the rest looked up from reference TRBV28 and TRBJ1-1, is DVKVTQSSRYLVKRTGEKVFLECVQDMDHENMFWYRQDPGLGLRLIYFSYDVKMKEKGDIPEGYSVSREKKERFSLILESASTNQTSMYLCASSEAGLVNTEAFFGQGTRLTVV.